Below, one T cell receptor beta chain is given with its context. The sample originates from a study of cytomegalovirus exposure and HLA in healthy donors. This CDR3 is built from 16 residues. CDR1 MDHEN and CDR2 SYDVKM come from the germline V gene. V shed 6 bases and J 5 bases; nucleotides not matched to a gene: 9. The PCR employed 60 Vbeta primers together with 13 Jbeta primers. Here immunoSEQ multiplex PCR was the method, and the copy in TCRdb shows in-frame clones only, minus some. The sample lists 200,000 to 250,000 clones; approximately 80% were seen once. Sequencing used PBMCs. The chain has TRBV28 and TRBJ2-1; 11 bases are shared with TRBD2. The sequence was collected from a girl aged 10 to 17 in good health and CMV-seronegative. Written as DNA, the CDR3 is TGTGCCAGCAGATCCCCCGGGACTAGCGGAAACAATGAGCAGTTCTTC. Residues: CASRSPGTSGNNEQFF.